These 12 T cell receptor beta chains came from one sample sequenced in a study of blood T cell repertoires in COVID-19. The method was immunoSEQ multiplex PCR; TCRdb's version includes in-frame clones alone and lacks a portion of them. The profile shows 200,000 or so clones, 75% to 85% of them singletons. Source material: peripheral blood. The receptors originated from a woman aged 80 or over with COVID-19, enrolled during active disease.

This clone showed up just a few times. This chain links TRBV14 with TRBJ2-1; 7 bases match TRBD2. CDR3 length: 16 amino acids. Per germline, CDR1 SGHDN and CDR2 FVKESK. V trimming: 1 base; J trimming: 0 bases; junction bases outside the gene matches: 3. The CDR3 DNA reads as TGTGCCAGCAGCCAAGTAGCGGGCAGCTCCTACAATGAGCAGTTCTTC. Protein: CASSQVAGSSYNEQFF.

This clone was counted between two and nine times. CDR3 loop: CASSSGQGADTEAFF. The CDR3 DNA is TGTGCCAGCAGTTCGGGACAGGGGGCTGACACTGAAGCTTTCTTT. The chain joins TRBV6-2 or TRBV6-3 to TRBJ1-1, with 12 bases identical to TRBD1. V trimming: 4 bases; J trimming: 3 bases; junction bases outside the gene matches: 3. Germline V CDR1 and CDR2: MNHEY, SVGEGT. The CDR3 is 15 amino acids.

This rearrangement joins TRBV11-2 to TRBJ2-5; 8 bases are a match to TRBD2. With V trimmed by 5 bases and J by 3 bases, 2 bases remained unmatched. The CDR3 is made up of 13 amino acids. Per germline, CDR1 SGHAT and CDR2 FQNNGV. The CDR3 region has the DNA TGTGCCAGCAGCCTCGGGGGGGAAGAGACCCAGTACTTC. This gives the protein CASSLGGEETQYF.

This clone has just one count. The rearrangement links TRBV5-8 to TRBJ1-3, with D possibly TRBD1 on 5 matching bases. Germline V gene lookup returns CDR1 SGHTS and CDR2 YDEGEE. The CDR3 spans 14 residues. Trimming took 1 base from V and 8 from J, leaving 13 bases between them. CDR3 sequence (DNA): TGTGCCAGCAGCTTGCGGGGGAGAGGGGACACCATATATTTT. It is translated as CASSLRGRGDTIYF.

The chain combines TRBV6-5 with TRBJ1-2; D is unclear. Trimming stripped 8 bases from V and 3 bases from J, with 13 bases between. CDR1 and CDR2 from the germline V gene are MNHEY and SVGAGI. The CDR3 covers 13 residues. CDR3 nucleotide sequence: TGTGCCAGCCGCACCGGGGAGGACTATGGCTACACCTTC. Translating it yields CASRTGEDYGYTF.

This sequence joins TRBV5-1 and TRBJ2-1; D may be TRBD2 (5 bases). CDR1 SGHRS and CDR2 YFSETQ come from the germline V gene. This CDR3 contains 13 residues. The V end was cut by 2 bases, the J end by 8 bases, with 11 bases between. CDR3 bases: TGCGCCAGCAGCTTACCCGGGCGGGATGAGCAGTTCTTC. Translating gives CASSLPGRDEQFF.

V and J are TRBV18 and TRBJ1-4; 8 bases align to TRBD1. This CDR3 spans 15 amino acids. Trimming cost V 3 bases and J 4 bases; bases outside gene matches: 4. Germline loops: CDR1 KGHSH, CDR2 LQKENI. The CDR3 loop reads CASSPTGVRNEKLFF. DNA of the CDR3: TGTGCCAGCTCACCGACAGGGGTCCGTAATGAAAAACTGTTTTTT.

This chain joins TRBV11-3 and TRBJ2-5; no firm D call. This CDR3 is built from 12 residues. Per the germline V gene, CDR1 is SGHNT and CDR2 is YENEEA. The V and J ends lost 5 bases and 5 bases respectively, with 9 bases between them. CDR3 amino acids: CASSPPGETQYF. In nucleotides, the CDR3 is TGTGCCAGCAGCCCACCCGGGGAGACCCAGTACTTC.

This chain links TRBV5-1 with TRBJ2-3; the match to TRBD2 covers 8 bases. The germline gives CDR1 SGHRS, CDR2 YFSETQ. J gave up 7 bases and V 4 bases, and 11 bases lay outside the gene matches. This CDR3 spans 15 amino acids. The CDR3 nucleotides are TGCGCCAGCAGCCCCGATGTAGCGGGGTTTAATACGCAGTATTTT. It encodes CASSPDVAGFNTQYF.

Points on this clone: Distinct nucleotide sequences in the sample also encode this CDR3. As DNA, the CDR3 is TGCGCCAGCAGCTCGGGACAGGGTTCCGACGAGCAGTACTTC. Its translation is CASSSGQGSDEQYF. The rearrangement links TRBV5-1 to TRBJ2-7; 9 nucleotides agree with TRBD1. The trim removed 3 bases at V and 5 bases at J, leaving 6 bases unmatched. The CDR3 length is 14 residues. Germline V gene data show CDR1 as SGHRS and CDR2 as YFSETQ.

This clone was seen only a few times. The CDR3 DNA reads as TGTGCCAGCAGTGAAGTCTGGGGCGGGGGTTACACTGAAGCTTTCTTT. It yields the protein CASSEVWGGGYTEAFF. This rearrangement joins TRBV6-1 to TRBJ1-1, with D perhaps matching TRBD1 (5 bases). Germline-derived CDR1 and CDR2 are MNHNS and SASEGT. The CDR3 totals 16 residues. The germline V and J ends were trimmed by 1 base and 3 bases, with 15 bases remaining between them.

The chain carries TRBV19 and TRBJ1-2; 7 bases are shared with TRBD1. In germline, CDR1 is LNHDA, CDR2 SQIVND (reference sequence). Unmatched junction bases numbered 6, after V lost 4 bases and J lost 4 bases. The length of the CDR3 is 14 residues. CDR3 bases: TGTGCCAGTAGTACGATACAGGGGTTCTATGGCTACACCTTC. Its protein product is CASSTIQGFYGYTF. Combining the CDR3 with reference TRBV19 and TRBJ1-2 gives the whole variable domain DGGITQSPKYLFRKEGQNVTLSCEQNLNHDAMYWYRQDPGQGLRLIYYSQIVNDFQKGDIAEGYSVSREKKESFPLTVTSAQKNPTAFYLCASSTIQGFYGYTFGSGTRLTVV.